Below are 22 T cell receptor beta chains sequenced from a single sample in a study of long-term antiretroviral therapy in people with HIV. Assay version v3.0 of immunoSEQ was used, and it was run at survey level. Sequencing used immunoSEQ multiplex PCR; TCRdb keeps in-frame clones, though not all of them. The top ten clones hold 8% to 9% of a sample with approximately 35,000 clones, around 72% of them seen once. The specimen was unsorted PBMCs, collected 3.1 years after starting antiretroviral therapy. These receptor sequences come from a woman aged 45 to 65 with HIV.

The chain carries TRBV10-3 and TRBJ2-3, with D possibly being TRBD2 (6 bases). Germline loops: CDR1 ENHRY, CDR2 SYGVKD. The CDR3 is 15 amino acids. V lost 4 bases, J lost 2 bases, and 13 bases lay in between. In DNA, the CDR3 is TGTGCCATCAGTGTAGGAGGGGCCAACACAGATACGCAGTATTTT. Protein sequence: CAISVGGANTDTQYF.

V gene TRBV5-1 combines with J gene TRBJ1-6; no clear D. The CDR3 contains 14 residues. From germline, CDR1 is SGHRS and CDR2 YFSETQ. Trimming removed 4 bases at V and 9 bases at J, with 14 bases between. This CDR3 is CASSREGRASPLHF. The CDR3 nucleotides read TGCGCCAGCAGCCGGGAAGGAAGGGCTTCACCCCTCCACTTT.

The DNA of the CDR3 is TGCAGCGTTATGGCCAATTCCTACGAGCAGTACTTC. Translated, it gives CSVMANSYEQYF. The chain couples TRBV29-1 to TRBJ2-7; D unclear. Trimming left V 5 bases short and J 1 base short, with 9 bases between. Germline CDR1 SQVTM, CDR2 ANQGSEA. The CDR3 has 12 residues.

The gene calls are TRBV19 and TRBJ2-2; 7 positions agree with TRBD2. The germline V gene has CDR1 LNHDA and CDR2 SQIVND (reference sequence). The CDR3 loop spans 16 amino acids. Germline trimming cut 6 bases from V and 8 bases from J; bases unmatched to any gene: 15. The CDR3, as DNA: TGTGCCAGTAGCCTTAATCCGGGAGGAGGGTTAGGGGAGCTGTTTTTT. It yields the protein CASSLNPGGGLGELFF.

The rearrangement links TRBV25-1 to TRBJ2-3; no definite D call. The ends were cut back, 4 bases at V and 6 bases at J, with 5 bases in the middle. The CDR3 spans 11 residues. Looked up from germline, CDR1 is MGHDK and CDR2 is SYGVNS. The CDR3 DNA follows: TGTGCCAGCAGTGTTTGGGATACGCAGTATTTT. This encodes CASSVWDTQYF.

This clone was observed a few times. The J gene is TRBJ2-2, the V gene TRBV7-9; D ambiguous. CDR1 SEHNR and CDR2 FQNEAQ come from the germline V gene (reference sequence). The V and J ends lost 3 bases and 3 bases respectively, with 11 bases between them. This CDR3 contains 15 residues. The CDR3 bases are TGTGCCAGCAGCTTTTTTGACGGATACACCGGGGAGCTGTTTTTT. It yields the protein CASSFFDGYTGELFF. The variable domain in full, with the rest retrieved from reference TRBV7-9 and TRBJ2-2, is DTGVSQNPRHKITKRGQNVTFRCDPISEHNRLYWYRQTLGQGPEFLTYFQNEAQLEKSRLLSDRFSAERPKGSFSTLEIQRTEQGDSAMYLCASSFFDGYTGELFFGEGSRLTVL.

This clone came up a few times. V gene TRBV18 combines with J gene TRBJ1-6; no clear D. This CDR3 region has 14 residues. Looked up from germline, CDR1 is KGHSH and CDR2 is LQKENI. The V gene lost 6 bases and the J gene lost 8 bases, with 14 bases spanning the gap. The CDR3 nucleotides read TGTGCCAGCTCTGGATTGAATCGGGATTCACCCCTCCACTTT. Protein sequence: CASSGLNRDSPLHF.

The rearrangement links TRBV2 to TRBJ1-6; D is ambiguous. The germline V gene encodes CDR1 SNHLY and CDR2 FYNNEI. The CDR3 runs to 15 residues. Trimming removed 5 bases at V and 0 bases at J, with 8 bases between. CDR3 bases: TGTGCCAGCAGTTACCGCAGCTCCTATAATTCACCCCTCCACTTT. Encoded protein: CASSYRSSYNSPLHF. The full variable domain, with the rest looked up from reference TRBV2 and TRBJ1-6, is EPEVTQTPSHQVTQMGQEVILRCVPISNHLYFYWYRQILGQKVEFLVSFYNNEISEKSEIFDDQFSVERPDGSNFTLKIRSTKLEDSAMYFCASSYRSSYNSPLHFGNGTRLTVT.

This clone was counted a few times. The rearrangement uses TRBV5-4 and TRBJ2-7; 12 bases agree with TRBD1. The germline CDR1 and CDR2 sequences are SGHNT and YYREEE (reference sequence). J lost 4 bases, V lost 5 bases, and 4 bases had no gene match. The CDR3 extends over 14 amino acids. CDR3 amino acids: CASRPGQGAYEQYF. CDR3 DNA sequence: TGTGCCAGCAGACCGGGACAGGGGGCGTACGAGCAGTACTTC.

V usage is TRBV20-1 and J usage is TRBJ2-7, with a tentative D call TRBD2 (5 bases). The V end lost 5 bases, the J end lost 6 bases, and 11 bases lay between the germline ends. This CDR3 comprises 11 residues. Germline CDR1 reads DFQATT; CDR2 reads SNEGSKA (reference sequence). The CDR3 loop is CSAPLSGEQYV. The CDR3 DNA is TGCAGTGCTCCACTCAGCGGCGAGCAGTACGTC.

This clone was observed a single time. The chain combines TRBV5-1 with TRBJ2-1, with TRBD2 identical over 8 bases. J gave up 5 bases and V 2 bases, and 6 bases lay outside the gene matches. The germline V gene has CDR1 SGHRS and CDR2 YFSETQ. The CDR3 extends over 15 amino acids. CDR3 residues: CASSFAGGNDNEQFF. The CDR3 coding sequence is TGCGCCAGCAGCTTCGCGGGGGGTAACGACAATGAGCAGTTCTTC.

The chain uses TRBV2 and TRBJ1-1; D remains ambiguous. V dropped 4 bases and J dropped 7 bases, with 10 bases sitting between them. The CDR3 length is 12 residues. In germline, CDR1 is SNHLY, CDR2 FYNNEI. The CDR3 region is CASSGRAVEAFF. The CDR3 nucleotides read TGTGCCAGCAGTGGACGTGCTGTTGAAGCTTTCTTT.

The CDR3, as DNA: TGTGCCAGCAGCACCTCGGGTGGGGCTGGGGCCAACGTCCTGACTTTC. This translates into CASSTSGGAGANVLTF. V gene TRBV7-3 combines with J gene TRBJ2-6; D ambiguous. Germline assignment: CDR1 SGHTA and CDR2 FQGTGA. This CDR3 has 16 amino acids. Trimming removed 5 bases from V and 2 bases from J, with 13 bases in between.

The chain carries TRBV29-1 and TRBJ2-4, with D possibly matching TRBD2 (7 bases). The CDR3 sequence is 13 residues long. Trimming cost V 4 bases and J 8 bases, with 15 bases left between them. Germline loops: CDR1 SQVTM, CDR2 ANQGSEA. DNA of the CDR3: TGCAGCGTTGGGGGGGGCCCTACGGACATTCAGTACTTC. It yields the protein CSVGGGPTDIQYF. The whole variable domain, remainder taken from reference TRBV29-1 and TRBJ2-4, is SAVISQKPSRDICQRGTSLTIQCQVDSQVTMMFWYRQQPGQSLTLIATANQGSEATYESGFVIDKFPISRPNLTFSTLTVSNMSPEDSSIYLCSVGGGPTDIQYFGAGTRLSVL.

V gene TRBV11-2 combines with J gene TRBJ1-1; D perhaps matches TRBD1 (5 bases). Trimming stripped 3 bases from V and 4 bases from J, with 12 bases between. The CDR3 extends over 14 amino acids. Germline CDR1 SGHAT, CDR2 FQNNGV. The CDR3 DNA sequence: TGTGCCAGCAGCTTCGAAGGGGTGGCCACTGAAGCTTTCTTT. Amino acids: CASSFEGVATEAFF. Drawing the rest from reference TRBV11-2 and TRBJ1-1, the complete variable domain is EAGVAQSPRYKIIEKRQSVAFWCNPISGHATLYWYQQILGQGPKLLIQFQNNGVVDDSQLPKDRFSAERLKGVDSTLKIQPAKLEDSAVYLCASSFEGVATEAFFGQGTRLTVV.

V and J are TRBV5-5 and TRBJ2-7; D is possibly TRBD1 (5 bases). V lost 5 bases and J 0 bases, leaving 12 bases between the germline ends. The CDR3 contains 14 residues. Germline V gives CDR1 SGHKS, CDR2 YYEKEE (reference sequence). In DNA form, the CDR3 reads TGTGCCAGCAGGGGTGACAGTCGCTCCTACGAGCAGTACGTC. Residues: CASRGDSRSYEQYV.

The gene calls are TRBV9 and TRBJ2-2; D is undetermined. The V end lost 0 bases, the J end lost 4 bases, and 4 bases lay between the germline ends. Germline CDR1 reads SGDLS; CDR2 reads YYNGEE. The CDR3 has 13 residues. In DNA, the CDR3 is TGTGCCAGCAGCGTAGAAAGCACCGGGGAGCTGTTTTTT. This translates into CASSVESTGELFF.

The J gene is TRBJ2-1, the V gene TRBV19, with 7 bases aligning to TRBD1. Germline V CDR1 and CDR2: LNHDA, SQIVND (reference sequence). The J segment lost 6 bases and the V segment lost 2 bases, leaving 4 bases of the junction unmatched. The CDR3 loop spans 14 amino acids. For the CDR3, the DNA is TGTGCCAGTAGTATAAGGGGGCTAGGCAATGAGCAGTTCTTC. Its translation is CASSIRGLGNEQFF.

This clone occurred once. The V gene is TRBV7-2, the J gene TRBJ2-2, with 8 bases matching TRBD2. CDR3 length: 16 residues. V trimming: 7 bases; J trimming: 2 bases; junction bases outside the gene matches: 9. Per the germline V gene, CDR1 is SGHTA and CDR2 is FQGNSA. CDR3 DNA: TGTGCCAGCACCGCGGGGGGCCGGAGAAACACCGGGGAGCTGTTTTTT. Translated, it gives CASTAGGRRNTGELFF.

The V and J genes are TRBV4-1 and TRBJ2-7; D perhaps matches TRBD2 (6 bases). V lost 4 bases, J lost 7 bases, and 17 bases lay in between. This CDR3 is built from 14 residues. Germline V CDR1 and CDR2: MGHRA, YSYEKL. The CDR3: CASSLEEGRGEQYV. The CDR3, as DNA: TGCGCCAGCAGCCTGGAAGAGGGCCGGGGGGAGCAGTACGTC.

This clone was recorded only once. This sequence joins TRBV7-3 and TRBJ2-2, with TRBD2 identical over 8 bases. Germline-derived CDR1 and CDR2 are SGHTA and FQGTGA. CDR3 length: 14 amino acids. J gave up 0 bases and V 11 bases, and 5 bases lay outside the gene matches. The CDR3 protein is CASAGGANTGELFF. The CDR3 nucleotides read TGTGCCTCGGCCGGGGGGGCGAACACCGGGGAGCTGTTTTTT.

V gene TRBV6-5 combines with J gene TRBJ2-5; D unresolved. CDR3 length equals 13 residues. Trimming removed 5 bases from V and 3 bases from J, with 10 bases in between. Germline CDR1 is MNHEY and CDR2 is SVGAGI. CDR3 DNA sequence: TGTGCCAGCAGTCCCGACTGGGAAGAGACCCAGTACTTC. Translated, it gives CASSPDWEETQYF.